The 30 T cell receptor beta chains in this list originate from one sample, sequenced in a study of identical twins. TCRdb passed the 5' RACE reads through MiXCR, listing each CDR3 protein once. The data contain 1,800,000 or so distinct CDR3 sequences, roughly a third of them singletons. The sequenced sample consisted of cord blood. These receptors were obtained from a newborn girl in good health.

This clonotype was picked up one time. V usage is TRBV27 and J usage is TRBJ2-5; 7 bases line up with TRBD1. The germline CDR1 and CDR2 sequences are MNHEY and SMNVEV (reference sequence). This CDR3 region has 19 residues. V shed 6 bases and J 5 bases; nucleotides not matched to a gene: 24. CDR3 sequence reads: CASRKTGRARLVNGETQYF. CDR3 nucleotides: TGTGCCAGCAGAAAGACAGGGAGAGCGAGATTGGTCAATGGGGAGACCCAGTACTTC.

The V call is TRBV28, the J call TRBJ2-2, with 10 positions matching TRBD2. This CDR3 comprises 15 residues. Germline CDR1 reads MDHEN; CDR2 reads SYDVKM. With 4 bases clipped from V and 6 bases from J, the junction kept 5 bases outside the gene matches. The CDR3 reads CASSSPSGSAGELFF. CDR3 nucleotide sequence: TGTGCCAGCAGTTCCCCTAGCGGGAGCGCCGGGGAGCTGTTTTTT. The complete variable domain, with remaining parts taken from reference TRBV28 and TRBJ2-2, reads DVKVTQSSRYLVKRTGEKVFLECVQDMDHENMFWYRQDPGLGLRLIYFSYDVKMKEKGDIPEGYSVSREKKERFSLILESASTNQTSMYLCASSSPSGSAGELFFGEGSRLTVL.

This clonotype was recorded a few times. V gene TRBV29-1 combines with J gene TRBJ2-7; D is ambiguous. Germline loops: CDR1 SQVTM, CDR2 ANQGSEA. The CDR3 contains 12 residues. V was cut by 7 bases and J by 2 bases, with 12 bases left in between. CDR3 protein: CSGPVAAYEQYF. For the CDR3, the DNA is TGCAGCGGGCCTGTGGCGGCCTACGAGCAGTACTTC.

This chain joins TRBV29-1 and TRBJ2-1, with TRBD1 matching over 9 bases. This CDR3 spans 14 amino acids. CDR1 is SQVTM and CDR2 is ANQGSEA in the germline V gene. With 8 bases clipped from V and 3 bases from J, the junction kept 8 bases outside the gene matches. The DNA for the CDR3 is TGCAGCTCCGCCGGGACAGGGCGCTACAATGAGCAGTTCTTC. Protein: CSSAGTGRYNEQFF.

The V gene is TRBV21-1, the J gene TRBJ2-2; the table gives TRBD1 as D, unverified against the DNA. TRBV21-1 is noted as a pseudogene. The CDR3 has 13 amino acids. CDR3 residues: CASWGISTGELFF. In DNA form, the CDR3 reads TGTGCCAGCTGGGGCATATCCACCGGGGAGCTGTTTTTT.

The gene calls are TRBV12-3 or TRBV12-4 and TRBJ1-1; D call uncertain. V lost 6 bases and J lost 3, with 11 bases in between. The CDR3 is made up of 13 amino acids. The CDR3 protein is CASRPQSHTEAFF. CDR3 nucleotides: TGTGCCAGCAGACCCCAGTCTCACACTGAAGCTTTCTTT.

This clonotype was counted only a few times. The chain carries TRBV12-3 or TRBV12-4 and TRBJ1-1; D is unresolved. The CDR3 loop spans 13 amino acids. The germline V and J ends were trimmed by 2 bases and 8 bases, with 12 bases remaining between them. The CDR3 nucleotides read TGTGCCAGCAGTTTAAGGCAGGCCGTCGAAGCTTTCTTT. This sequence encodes CASSLRQAVEAFF.

CDR3 sequence: CASGLMDGEQYF. Written as DNA, the CDR3 is TGTGCCAGCGGGCTAATGGATGGCGAGCAGTACTTC. The rearrangement links TRBV7-2 to TRBJ2-7; D is undetermined. CDR3 length equals 12 residues. From germline, CDR1 is SGHTA and CDR2 FQGNSA. The V end lost 8 bases, the J end lost 6 bases, and 14 bases lay between the germline ends.

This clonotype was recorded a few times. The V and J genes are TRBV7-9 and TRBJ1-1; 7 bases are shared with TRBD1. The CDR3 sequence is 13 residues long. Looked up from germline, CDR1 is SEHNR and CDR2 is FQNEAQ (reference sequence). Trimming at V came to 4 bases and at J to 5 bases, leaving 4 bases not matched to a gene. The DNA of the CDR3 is TGTGCCAGCAGCTCCACAGGGGTGACTGAAGCTTTCTTT. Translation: CASSSTGVTEAFF.

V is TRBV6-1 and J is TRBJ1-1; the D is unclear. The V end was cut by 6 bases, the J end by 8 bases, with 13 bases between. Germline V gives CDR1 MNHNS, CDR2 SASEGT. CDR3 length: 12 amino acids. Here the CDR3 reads CASSSQATEAFF. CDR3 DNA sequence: TGTGCCAGCAGCTCTCAGGCGACGGAAGCTTTCTTT.

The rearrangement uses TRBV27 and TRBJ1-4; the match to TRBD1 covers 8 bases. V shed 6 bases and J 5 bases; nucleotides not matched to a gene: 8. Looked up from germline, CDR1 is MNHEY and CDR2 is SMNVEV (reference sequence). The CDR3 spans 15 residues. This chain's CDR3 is CASRTIRDRNEKLFF. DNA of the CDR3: TGTGCCAGCAGGACAATCCGGGACAGGAATGAAAAACTGTTTTTT.

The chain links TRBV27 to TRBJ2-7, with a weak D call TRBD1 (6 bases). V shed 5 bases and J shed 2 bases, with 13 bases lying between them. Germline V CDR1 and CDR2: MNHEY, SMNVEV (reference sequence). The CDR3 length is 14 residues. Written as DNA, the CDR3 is TGTGCCAGCAGTCCGATCAGGGGTACCTACGAGCAGTACTTC. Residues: CASSPIRGTYEQYF.

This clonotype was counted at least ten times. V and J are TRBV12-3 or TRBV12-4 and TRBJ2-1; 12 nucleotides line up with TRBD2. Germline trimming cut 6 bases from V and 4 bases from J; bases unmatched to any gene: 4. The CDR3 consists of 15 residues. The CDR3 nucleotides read TGTGCCAGCAGGTTTACTAGCGGGAGGTACAATGAGCAGTTCTTC. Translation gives CASRFTSGRYNEQFF.

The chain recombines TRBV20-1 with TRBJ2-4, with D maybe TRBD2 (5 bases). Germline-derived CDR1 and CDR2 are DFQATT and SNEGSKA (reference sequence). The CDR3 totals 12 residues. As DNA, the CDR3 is TGCAGAGCAGGACTCCCCTTCAATGAGCAGTACTTC. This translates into CRAGLPFNEQYF.

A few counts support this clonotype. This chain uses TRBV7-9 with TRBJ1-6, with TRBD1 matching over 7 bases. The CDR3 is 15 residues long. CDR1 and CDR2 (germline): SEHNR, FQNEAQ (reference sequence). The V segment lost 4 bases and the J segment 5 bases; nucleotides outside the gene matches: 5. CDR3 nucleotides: TGTGCCAGCAGCTCCCGTCAGGGGGATAATTCACCCCTCCACTTT. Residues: CASSSRQGDNSPLHF. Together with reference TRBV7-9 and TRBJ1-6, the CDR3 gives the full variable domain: DTGVSQNPRHKITKRGQNVTFRCDPISEHNRLYWYRQTLGQGPEFLTYFQNEAQLEKSRLLSDRFSAERPKGSFSTLEIQRTEQGDSAMYLCASSSRQGDNSPLHFGNGTRLTVT.

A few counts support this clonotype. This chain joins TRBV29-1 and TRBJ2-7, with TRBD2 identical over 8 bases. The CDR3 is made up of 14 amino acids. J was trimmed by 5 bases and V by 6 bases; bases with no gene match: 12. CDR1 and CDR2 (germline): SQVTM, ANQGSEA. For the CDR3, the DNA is TGCAGCGTCTCGGGGGGGGCCTACTCGGACGAGCAGTACTTC. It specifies CSVSGGAYSDEQYF.

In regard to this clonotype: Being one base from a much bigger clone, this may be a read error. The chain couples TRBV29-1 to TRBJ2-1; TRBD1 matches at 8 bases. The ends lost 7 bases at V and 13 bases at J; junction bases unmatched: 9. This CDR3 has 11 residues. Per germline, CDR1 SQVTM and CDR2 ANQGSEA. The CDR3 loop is CSGGTGETQFF. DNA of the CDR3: TGCAGCGGAGGGACAGGAGAGACCCAGTTCTTC.

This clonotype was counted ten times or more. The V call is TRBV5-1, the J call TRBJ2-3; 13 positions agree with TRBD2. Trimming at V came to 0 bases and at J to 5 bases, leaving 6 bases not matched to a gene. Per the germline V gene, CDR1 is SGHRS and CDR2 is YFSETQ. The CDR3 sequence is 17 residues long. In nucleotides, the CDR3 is TGCGCCAGCAGCTTGGCCGGACTAGCGGGAGTCTTAGATACGCAGTATTTT. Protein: CASSLAGLAGVLDTQYF. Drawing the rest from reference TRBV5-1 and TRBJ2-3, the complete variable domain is KAGVTQTPRYLIKTRGQQVTLSCSPISGHRSVSWYQQTPGQGLQFLFEYFSETQRNKGNFPGRFSGRQFSNSRSEMNVSTLELGDSALYLCASSLAGLAGVLDTQYFGPGTRLTVL.

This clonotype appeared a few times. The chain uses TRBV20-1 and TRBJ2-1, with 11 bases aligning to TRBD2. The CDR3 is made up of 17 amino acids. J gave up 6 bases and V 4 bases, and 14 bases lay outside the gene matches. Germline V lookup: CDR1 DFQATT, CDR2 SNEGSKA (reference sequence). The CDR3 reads CSATELTSGIRFNEQFF. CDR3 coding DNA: TGCAGTGCTACCGAACTGACTAGCGGGATAAGATTCAATGAGCAGTTCTTC.

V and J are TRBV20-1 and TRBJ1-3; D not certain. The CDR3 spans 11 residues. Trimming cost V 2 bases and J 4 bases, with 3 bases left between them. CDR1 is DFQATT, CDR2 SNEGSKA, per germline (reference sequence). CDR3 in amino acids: CSARRGNTIYF. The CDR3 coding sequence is TGCAGTGCTAGAAGAGGAAACACCATATATTTT.

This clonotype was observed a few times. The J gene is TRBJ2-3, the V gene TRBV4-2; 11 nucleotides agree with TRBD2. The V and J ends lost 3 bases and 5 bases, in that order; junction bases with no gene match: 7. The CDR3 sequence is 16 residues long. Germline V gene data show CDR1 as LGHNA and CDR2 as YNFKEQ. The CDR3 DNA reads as TGTGCCAGCAGCCAGGTAGCGGGAGGGCCTATAGATACGCAGTATTTT. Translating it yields CASSQVAGGPIDTQYF.

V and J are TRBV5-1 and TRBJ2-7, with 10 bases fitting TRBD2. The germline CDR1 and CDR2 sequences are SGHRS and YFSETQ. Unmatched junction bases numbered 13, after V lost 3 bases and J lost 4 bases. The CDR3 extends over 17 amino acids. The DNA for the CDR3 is TGCGCCAGCAGCTCCCAGATACTAGCGGGGCAGGTATACGAGCAGTACTTC. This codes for CASSSQILAGQVYEQYF.

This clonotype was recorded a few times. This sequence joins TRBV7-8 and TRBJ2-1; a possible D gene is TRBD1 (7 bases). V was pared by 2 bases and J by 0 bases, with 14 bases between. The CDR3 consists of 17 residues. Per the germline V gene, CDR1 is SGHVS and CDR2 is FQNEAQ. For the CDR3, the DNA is TGTGCCAGCAGCTTAATAGGGCGGGACAGCTCCTACAATGAGCAGTTCTTC. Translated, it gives CASSLIGRDSSYNEQFF.

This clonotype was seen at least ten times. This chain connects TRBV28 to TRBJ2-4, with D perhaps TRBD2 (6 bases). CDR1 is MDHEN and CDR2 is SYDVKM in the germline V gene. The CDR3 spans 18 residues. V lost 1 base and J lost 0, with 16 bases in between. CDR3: CASSLFQLRGIAKNIQYF. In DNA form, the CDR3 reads TGTGCCAGCAGTTTATTCCAATTGCGGGGAATAGCCAAAAACATTCAGTACTTC. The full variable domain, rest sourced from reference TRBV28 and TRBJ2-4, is DVKVTQSSRYLVKRTGEKVFLECVQDMDHENMFWYRQDPGLGLRLIYFSYDVKMKEKGDIPEGYSVSREKKERFSLILESASTNQTSMYLCASSLFQLRGIAKNIQYFGAGTRLSVL.

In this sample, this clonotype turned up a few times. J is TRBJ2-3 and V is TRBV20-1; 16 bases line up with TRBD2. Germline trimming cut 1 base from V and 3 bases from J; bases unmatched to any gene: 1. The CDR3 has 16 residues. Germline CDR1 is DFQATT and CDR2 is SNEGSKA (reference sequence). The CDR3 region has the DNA TGCAGTGCTAGAGCGGGACTAGCGGGGGGGACAGATACGCAGTATTTT. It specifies CSARAGLAGGTDTQYF.

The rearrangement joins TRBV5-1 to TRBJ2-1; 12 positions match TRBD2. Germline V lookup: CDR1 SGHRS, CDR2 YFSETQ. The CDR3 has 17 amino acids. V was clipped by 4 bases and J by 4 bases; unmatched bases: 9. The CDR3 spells CASSTKPSGGAYNEQFF. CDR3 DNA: TGCGCCAGCAGCACAAAGCCTAGCGGGGGGGCATACAATGAGCAGTTCTTC.

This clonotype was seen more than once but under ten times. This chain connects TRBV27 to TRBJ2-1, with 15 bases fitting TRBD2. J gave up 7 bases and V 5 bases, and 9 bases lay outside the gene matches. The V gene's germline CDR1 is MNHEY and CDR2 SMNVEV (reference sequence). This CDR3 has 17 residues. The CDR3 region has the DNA TGTGCCAGCAGTCTAAGTGCCGGGACTAGCGGGAGGAATGAGCAGTTCTTC. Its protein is CASSLSAGTSGRNEQFF.

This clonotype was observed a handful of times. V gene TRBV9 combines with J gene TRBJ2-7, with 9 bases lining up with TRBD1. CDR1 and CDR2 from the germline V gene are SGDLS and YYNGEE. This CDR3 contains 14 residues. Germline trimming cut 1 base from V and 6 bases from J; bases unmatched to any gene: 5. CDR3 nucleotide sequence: TGTGCCAGCAGCGTAACAACAGGGGGCAGCGAGCAGTACTTC. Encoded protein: CASSVTTGGSEQYF.

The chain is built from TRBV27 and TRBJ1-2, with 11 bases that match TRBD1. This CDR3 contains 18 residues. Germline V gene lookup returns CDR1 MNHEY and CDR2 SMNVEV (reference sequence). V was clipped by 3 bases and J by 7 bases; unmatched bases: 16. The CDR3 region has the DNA TGTGCCAGCAGTTTCGCCGGACAGGGGGCCCTGCCGTTGGGTGGCTACACCTTC. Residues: CASSFAGQGALPLGGYTF.

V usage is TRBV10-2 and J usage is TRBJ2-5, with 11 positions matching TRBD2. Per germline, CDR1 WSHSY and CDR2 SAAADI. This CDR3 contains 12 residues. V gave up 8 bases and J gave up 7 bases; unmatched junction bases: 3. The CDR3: CASLGLAATQYF. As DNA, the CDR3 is TGCGCCAGCTTGGGACTAGCGGCGACCCAGTACTTC.